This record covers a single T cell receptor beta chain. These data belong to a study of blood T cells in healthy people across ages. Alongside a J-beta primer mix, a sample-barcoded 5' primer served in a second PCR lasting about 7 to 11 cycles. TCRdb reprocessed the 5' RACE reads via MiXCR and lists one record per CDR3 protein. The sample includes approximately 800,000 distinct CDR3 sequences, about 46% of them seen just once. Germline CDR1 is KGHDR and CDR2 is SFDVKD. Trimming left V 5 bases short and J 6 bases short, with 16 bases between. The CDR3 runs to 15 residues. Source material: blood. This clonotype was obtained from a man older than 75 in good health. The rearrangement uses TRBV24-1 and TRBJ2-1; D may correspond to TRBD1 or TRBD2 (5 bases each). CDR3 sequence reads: CATSGGTDQRNEQFF. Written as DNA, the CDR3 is TGTGCCACCAGTGGTGGGACCGACCAACGCAATGAGCAGTTCTTC.